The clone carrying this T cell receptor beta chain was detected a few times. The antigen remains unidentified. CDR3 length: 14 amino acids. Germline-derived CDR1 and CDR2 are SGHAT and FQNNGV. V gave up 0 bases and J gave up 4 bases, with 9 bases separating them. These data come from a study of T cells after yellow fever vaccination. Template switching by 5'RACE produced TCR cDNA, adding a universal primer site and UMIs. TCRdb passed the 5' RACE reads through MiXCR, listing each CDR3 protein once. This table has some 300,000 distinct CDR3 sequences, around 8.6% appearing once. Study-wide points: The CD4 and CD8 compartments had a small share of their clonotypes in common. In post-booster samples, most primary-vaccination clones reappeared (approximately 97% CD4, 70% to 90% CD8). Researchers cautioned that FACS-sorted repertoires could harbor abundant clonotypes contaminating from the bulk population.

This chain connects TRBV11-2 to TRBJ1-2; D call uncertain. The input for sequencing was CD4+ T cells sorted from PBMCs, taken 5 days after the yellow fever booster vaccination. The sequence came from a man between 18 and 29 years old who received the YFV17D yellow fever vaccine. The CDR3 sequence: CASSLEGKAYGYTF. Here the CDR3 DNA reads TGTGCCAGCAGCTTAGAGGGGAAGGCCTATGGCTACACCTTC.